This TCR beta chain was identified in a study of multiple sclerosis patients with progressive multifocal leukoencephalopathy. Using immunoSEQ multiplex PCR, the repertoire was profiled, and TCRdb retains in-frame clones only, with some absent. The table records about 31,000 clones, about 91% of them present only once. Time point given: time of PML onset. The sample holds one count of this clone. Germline loops: CDR1 LNHDA, CDR2 SQIVND (reference sequence). The V end was cut by 6 bases, the J end by 0 bases, with 7 bases between. CDR3 size: 13 residues. The rearrangement links TRBV19 to TRBJ2-3; no clear D gene. This TCR was recovered from a middle-aged woman with progressive multifocal leukoencephalopathy. This specimen was PBMCs, taken from a patient treated with natalizumab. The CDR3 region is CASRRWSTDTQYF. For the CDR3, the DNA is TGTGCCAGTAGGAGGTGGAGCACAGATACGCAGTATTTT.